This TCR beta chain was sequenced in a study of shared clonotypes between healthy human individuals. For the study at large: A few men and a couple of women, aged 18 to 49, were donors. Points from the study as a whole: As a rule, naive subsets had a larger estimated richness than memory subsets. The four-donor shared clonotypes exceeded non-shared clonotypes in generation probability, with non-shared ones scoring lower.

On this clone itself: Its antigen is not known.

To make CD8 memory, CD45RO+ cells were put together with CCR7-negative CD45RA+ TemRA cells. This table comes from immunoSEQ multiplex PCR, and its TCRdb copy is limited to in-frame clones, with some not included. Altogether under 350,000 clones are present, roughly 87% being singletons, with the ten largest covering roughly 17%. CDR1 SGHVS and CDR2 FQNEAQ come from the germline V gene. With V trimmed by 3 bases and J by 0 bases, 7 bases remained unmatched. This CDR3 region has 16 residues. The origin of this receptor is a man younger than 35 in good health. The chain employs TRBV7-8 and TRBJ2-7; 8 bases map to TRBD2. The sample comprised memory CD8+ T cells sorted from blood. Subset reported: CD45RO+ cells pooled with CCR7-negative TemRA cells. CDR3 in amino acids: CASSLGAGALSYEQYF. The CDR3 DNA reads TGTGCCAGCAGCTTGGGAGCGGGGGCCCTCTCCTACGAGCAGTACTTC.